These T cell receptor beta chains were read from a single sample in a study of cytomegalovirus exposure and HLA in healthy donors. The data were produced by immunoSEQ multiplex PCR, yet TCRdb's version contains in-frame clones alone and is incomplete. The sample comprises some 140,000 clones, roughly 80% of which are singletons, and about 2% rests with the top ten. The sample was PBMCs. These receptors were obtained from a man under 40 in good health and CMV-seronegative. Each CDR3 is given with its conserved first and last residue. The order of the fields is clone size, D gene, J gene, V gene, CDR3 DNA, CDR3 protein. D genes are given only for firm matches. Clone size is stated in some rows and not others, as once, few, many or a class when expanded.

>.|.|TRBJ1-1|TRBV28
TGTGCCAGCAGTTCCCCCCAAAACACTGAAGCTTTCTTT
CASSSPQNTEAFF
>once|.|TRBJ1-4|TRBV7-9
TGTGCCAGCAGCGCCCCGCGGGTGGGGGAAAAACTGTTTTTT
CASSAPRVGEKLFF
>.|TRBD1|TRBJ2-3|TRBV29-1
TGCAGCGTGGTCAGGGGGCATGAGGATACGCAGTATTTT
CSVVRGHEDTQYF
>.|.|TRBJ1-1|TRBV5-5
TGTGCCAGCAGCGGTAGACAGGCCATGAACACTGAAGCTTTCTTT
CASSGRQAMNTEAFF
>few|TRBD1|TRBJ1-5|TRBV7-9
TGTGCCAGCAGCCCCGACAGGGTGATGCCCCAGCATTTT
CASSPDRVMPQHF
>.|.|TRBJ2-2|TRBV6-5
TGTGCCAGCAGTTACTCAGGGGCGACCGGGGAGCTGTTTTTT
CASSYSGATGELFF
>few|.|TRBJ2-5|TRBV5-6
TGTGCCAGCAGCCGCACCGGAGGAGAGACCCAGTACTTC
CASSRTGGETQYF
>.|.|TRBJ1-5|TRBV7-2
TGTGCCAGCAGCTTAAATTCGGCAGGGTGGCAGCCCCAGCATTTT
CASSLNSAGWQPQHF
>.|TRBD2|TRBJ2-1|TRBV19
TGTGCCAGTAGTCCTATCCTAGCGGTGTACAATGAGCAGTTCTTC
CASSPILAVYNEQFF
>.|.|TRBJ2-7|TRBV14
TGTGCCAGCAGCCAAGGGTTCCTAGGCGTACCCTACGAGCAGTACTTC
CASSQGFLGVPYEQYF
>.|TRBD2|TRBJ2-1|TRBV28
TGTGCCAGCAGTTTACTTTCTAGCGGGAGTTGGAATGAGCAGTTCTTC
CASSLLSSGSWNEQFF
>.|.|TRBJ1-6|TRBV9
TGTGCCAGCAGCGTGAGGGATAATTCACCCCTCCACTTT
CASSVRDNSPLHF
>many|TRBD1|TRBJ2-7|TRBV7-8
TGTGCCAGCAGCGGACTACAGGGGGCGGCGAACGAGCAGTACTTC
CASSGLQGAANEQYF
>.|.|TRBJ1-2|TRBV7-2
TGTGCCAGCAGCCCCGGGGGGGCAGGAGCTAACTATGGCTACACCTTC
CASSPGGAGANYGYTF
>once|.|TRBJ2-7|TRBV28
TGTGCCAGCAGTTCGACCCGAGGAGGCCCCGAGCAGTACTTC
CASSSTRGGPEQYF
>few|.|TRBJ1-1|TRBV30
TGTGCCTGGAGTGTTGGGGGCCGCGTGGCTTTCTTT
CAWSVGGRVAFF
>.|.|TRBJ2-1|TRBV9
TGTGCCAGCAGCGCCTACCAGTGGGAGACATATGAGCAGTTCTTC
CASSAYQWETYEQFF
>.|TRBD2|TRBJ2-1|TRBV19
TGTGCCAGTAGTATATCCTCGGGGGGCTCCTACAATGAGCAGTTCTTC
CASSISSGGSYNEQFF
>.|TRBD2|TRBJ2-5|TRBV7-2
TGTGCCAGCAGCTTTTTAGCGGGGCAAGAGACCCAGTACTTC
CASSFLAGQETQYF
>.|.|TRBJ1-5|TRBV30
TGTGCCTGGAGCCCAATCACAGGTCAGCCCCAGCATTTT
CAWSPITGQPQHF
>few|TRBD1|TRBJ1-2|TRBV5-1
TGCGCCAGCACCACAGGGGCTGAGTACTATGGCTACACCTTC
CASTTGAEYYGYTF
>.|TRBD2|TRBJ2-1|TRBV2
TGTGCCAGCAGGGATTTAGCGGGAGGGTACAATGAGCAGTTCTTC
CASRDLAGGYNEQFF
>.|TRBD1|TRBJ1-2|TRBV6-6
TGTGCCAGCATGGGACAGGGGGCGATTGGCTACACCTTC
CASMGQGAIGYTF
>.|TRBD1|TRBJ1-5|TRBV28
TGTGCCAGCAGTTTTAAGGACAGGGGCAATCAGCCCCAGCATTTT
CASSFKDRGNQPQHF
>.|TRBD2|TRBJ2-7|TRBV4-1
TGCGCCAGCAGCCAAGGGGTCCGGGAGGGCCACGAGCAGTACTTC
CASSQGVREGHEQYF
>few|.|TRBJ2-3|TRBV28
TGTGCCAGCAGTCCTAGCGCCTTAGTGGCAGATACGCAGTATTTT
CASSPSALVADTQYF
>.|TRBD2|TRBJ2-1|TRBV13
TGTGCCAGCAGCTTTTGGACTAGCCGGGGGACTGAGCAGTTCTTC
CASSFWTSRGTEQFF
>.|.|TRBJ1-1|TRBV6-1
TGTGCCAGCAGTAGTCCTATGAACACTGAAGCTTTCTTT
CASSSPMNTEAFF
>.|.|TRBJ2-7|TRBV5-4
TGTGCCAGCAGCTTCGCCAGGGATTACTCTTACGAGCAGTACTTC
CASSFARDYSYEQYF
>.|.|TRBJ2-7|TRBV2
TGTGCCAGCAGACGTCAGGGGTACGAGCAGTACTTC
CASRRQGYEQYF
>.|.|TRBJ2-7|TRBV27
TGTGCCAGCAGTTTTGGACAGCTATACGAGCAGTACTTC
CASSFGQLYEQYF
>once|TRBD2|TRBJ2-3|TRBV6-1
TGTGCCAGCAGCCCTAGCGGGAGCGGCACAGATACGCAGTATTTT
CASSPSGSGTDTQYF
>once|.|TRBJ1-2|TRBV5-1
TGCGCCAGCAGCTTAACGACCGCCTCAGAGGGCTATGGCTACACCTTC
CASSLTTASEGYGYTF
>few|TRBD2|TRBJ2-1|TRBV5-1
TGCGCCAGCAGCTTGTTGGCGGGAGCTAATGAGCAGTTCTTC
CASSLLAGANEQFF
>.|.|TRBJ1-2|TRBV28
TGTGCCACCACAGTAAGGGGACTCACAGGAGGTAACTATGGCTACACCTTC
CATTVRGLTGGNYGYTF
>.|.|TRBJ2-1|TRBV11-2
TGTGCCAGCAGCTTAGACAGGGGCAATGAGCAGTTCTTC
CASSLDRGNEQFF
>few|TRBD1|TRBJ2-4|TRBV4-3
TGCGCCAGCAGCCAAGATCCAGGGGGCAGGAACATTCAGTACTTC
CASSQDPGGRNIQYF
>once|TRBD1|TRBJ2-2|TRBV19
TGTGCCAGTAGTATGACAGGGGGCTTCGGGGAGCTGTTTTTT
CASSMTGGFGELFF
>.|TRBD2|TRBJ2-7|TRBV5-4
TGTGCCAGCAGCCCGTACGGACTAGGCGTAAACTACGAGCAGTACTTC
CASSPYGLGVNYEQYF